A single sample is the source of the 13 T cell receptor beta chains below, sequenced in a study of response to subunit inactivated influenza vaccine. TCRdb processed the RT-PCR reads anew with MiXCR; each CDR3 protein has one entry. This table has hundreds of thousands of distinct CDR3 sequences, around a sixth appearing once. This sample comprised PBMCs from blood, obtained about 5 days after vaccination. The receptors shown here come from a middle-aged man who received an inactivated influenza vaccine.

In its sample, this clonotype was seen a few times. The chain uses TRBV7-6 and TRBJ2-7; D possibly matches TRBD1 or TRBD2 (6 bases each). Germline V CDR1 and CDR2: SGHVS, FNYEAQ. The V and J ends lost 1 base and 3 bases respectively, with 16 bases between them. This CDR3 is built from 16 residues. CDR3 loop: CASSLVGGLGYYEQYF. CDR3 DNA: TGTGCCAGCAGCTTAGTTGGGGGGCTGGGATACTACGAGCAGTACTTC.

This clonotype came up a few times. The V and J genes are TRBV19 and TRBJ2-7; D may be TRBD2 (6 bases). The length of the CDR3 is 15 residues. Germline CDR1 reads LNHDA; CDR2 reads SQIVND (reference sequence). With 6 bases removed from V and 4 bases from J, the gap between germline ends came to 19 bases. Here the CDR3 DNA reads TGTGCCAGTAGGCAGATGCGGGGCCTCGAATACGAGCAGTACTTC. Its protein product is CASRQMRGLEYEQYF. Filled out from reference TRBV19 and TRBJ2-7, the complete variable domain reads DGGITQSPKYLFRKEGQNVTLSCEQNLNHDAMYWYRQDPGQGLRLIYYSQIVNDFQKGDIAEGYSVSREKKESFPLTVTSAQKNPTAFYLCASRQMRGLEYEQYFGPGTRLTVT.

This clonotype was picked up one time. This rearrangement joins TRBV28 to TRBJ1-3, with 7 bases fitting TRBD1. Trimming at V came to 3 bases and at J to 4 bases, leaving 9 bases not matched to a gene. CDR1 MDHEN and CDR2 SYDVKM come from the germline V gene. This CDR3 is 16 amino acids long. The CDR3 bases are TGTGCCAGCAGTTTGCCCCCGTTGACAGGGGGAAACACCATATATTTT. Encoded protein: CASSLPPLTGGNTIYF.

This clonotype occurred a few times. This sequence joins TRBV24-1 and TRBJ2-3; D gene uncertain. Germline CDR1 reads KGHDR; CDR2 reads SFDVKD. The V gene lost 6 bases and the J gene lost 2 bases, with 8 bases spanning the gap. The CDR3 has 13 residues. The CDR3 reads CATSFASTDTQYF. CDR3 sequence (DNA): TGTGCCACCAGTTTTGCTTCCACAGATACGCAGTATTTT.

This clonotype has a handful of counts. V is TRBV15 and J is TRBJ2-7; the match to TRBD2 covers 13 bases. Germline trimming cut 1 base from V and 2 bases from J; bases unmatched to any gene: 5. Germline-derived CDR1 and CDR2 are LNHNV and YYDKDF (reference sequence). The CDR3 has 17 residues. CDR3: CATSRGLAGGRAYEQYF. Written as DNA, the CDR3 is TGTGCCACCAGCAGAGGACTAGCGGGAGGACGGGCCTACGAGCAGTACTTC.

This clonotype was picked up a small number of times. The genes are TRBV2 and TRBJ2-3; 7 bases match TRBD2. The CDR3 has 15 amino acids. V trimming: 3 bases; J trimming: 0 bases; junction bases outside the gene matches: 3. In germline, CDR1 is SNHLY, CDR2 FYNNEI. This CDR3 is CASSDGGESTDTQYF. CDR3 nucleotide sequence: TGTGCCAGCAGTGATGGGGGGGAAAGCACAGATACGCAGTATTTT. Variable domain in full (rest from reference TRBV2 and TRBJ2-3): EPEVTQTPSHQVTQMGQEVILRCVPISNHLYFYWYRQILGQKVEFLVSFYNNEISEKSEIFDDQFSVERPDGSNFTLKIRSTKLEDSAMYFCASSDGGESTDTQYFGPGTRLTVL.

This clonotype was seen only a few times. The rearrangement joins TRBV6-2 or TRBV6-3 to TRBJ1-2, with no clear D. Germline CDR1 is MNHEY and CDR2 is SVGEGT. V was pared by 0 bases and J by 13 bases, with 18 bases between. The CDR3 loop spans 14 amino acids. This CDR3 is CASSYSIQQTELTF. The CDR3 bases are TGTGCCAGCAGTTACTCGATCCAACAGACGGAGCTCACCTTC.

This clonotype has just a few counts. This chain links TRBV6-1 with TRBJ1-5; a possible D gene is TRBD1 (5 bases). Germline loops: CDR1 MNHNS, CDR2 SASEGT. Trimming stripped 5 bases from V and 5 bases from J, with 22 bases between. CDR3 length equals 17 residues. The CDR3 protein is CASSSTQGGTAHQPQHF. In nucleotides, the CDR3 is TGTGCCAGCAGTAGTACCCAGGGCGGGACGGCTCATCAGCCCCAGCATTTT.

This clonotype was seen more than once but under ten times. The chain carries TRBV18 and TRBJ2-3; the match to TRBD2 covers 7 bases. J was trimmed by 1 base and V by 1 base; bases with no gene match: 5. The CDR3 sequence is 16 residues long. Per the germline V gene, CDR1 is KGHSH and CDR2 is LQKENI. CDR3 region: CASSPLGGGGTDTQYF. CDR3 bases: TGTGCCAGCTCACCACTCGGGGGAGGGGGCACAGATACGCAGTATTTT.

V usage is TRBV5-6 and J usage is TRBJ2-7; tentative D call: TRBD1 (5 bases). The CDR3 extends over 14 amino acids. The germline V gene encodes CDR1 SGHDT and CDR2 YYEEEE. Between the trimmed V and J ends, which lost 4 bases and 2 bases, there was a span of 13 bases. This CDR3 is CASSPTEDAYEQYF. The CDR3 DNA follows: TGTGCCAGCAGCCCGACAGAGGACGCCTACGAGCAGTACTTC.

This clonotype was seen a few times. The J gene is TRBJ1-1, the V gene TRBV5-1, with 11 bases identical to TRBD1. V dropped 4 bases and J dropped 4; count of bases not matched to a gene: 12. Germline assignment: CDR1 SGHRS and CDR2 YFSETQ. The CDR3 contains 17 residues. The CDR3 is CASSQGQGVKSSTEAFF. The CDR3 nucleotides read TGCGCCAGCAGCCAGGGACAGGGGGTAAAGTCATCCACTGAAGCTTTCTTT.

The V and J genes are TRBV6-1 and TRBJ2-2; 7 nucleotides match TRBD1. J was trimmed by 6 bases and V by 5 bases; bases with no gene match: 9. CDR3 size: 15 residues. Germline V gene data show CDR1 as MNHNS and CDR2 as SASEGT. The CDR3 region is CASSPKQGSAGELFF. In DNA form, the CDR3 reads TGTGCCAGCAGTCCCAAACAGGGGTCGGCCGGGGAGCTGTTTTTT.

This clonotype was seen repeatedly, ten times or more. The CDR3 bases are TGCAGCGCCGAGGTTACTTACAATGAGCAGTTCTTC. It is translated as CSAEVTYNEQFF. The chain has TRBV29-1 and TRBJ2-1; no definite D call. Germline CDR1 is SQVTM and CDR2 is ANQGSEA. Trimming removed 7 bases at V and 4 bases at J, with 11 bases between. CDR3 length: 12 amino acids.